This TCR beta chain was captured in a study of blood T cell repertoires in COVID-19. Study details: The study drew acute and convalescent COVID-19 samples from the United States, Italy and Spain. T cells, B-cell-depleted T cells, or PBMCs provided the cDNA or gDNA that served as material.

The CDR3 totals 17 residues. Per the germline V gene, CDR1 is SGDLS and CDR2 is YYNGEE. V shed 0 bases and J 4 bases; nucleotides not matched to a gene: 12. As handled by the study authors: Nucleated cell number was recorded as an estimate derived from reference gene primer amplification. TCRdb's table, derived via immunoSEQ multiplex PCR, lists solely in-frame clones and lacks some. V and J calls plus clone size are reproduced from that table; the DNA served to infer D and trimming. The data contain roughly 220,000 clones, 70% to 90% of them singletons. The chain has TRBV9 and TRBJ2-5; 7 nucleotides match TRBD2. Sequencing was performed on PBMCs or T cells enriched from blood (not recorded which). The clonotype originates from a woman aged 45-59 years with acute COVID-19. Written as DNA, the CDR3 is TGTGCCAGCAGCGTAGATATAGGAGGGAGGGCGGGAGAGACCCAGTACTTC. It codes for CASSVDIGGRAGETQYF.